The subject of this entry is one TCR beta chain. Its antigen is still unknown. A junction end diverges from the germline sequence, so it may reflect a read error. These data belong to a study of shared clonotypes between healthy human individuals (dated by TCRdb to the early 2020s). Describing the broader study: A couple of women and a few men aged 18 to 49 years were included in the cohort. For each donor, CD4 naive and CD4 memory were each given three plates, CD8 naive was given two plates, and CD8 memory was given one plate. Blood TCR repertoires of about 5 healthy adults were deeply sequenced to estimate repertoire size and the extent of clonotype sharing between individuals. Libraries were prepared and TCR repertoires were sequenced by different laboratories using diverse techniques, in order to increase sequencing depth and limit assay-specific biases. Each donor's leukapheresis produced roughly between roughly 0.85 and 9.5 billion PBMCs. What the authors observed across the whole study: The small number of donors limited the genetic and exposure-history diversity represented. When a few donors were compared, the shared fraction of clonotypes was about 5% for naive CD4, less than 4% for naive CD8, more than 2% for memory CD4, and under 0.5% for memory CD8. Only blood was sampled, and tissue TCR repertoires likely differ from those in blood. Incomplete sequencing was indicated by rarefaction of sorted-subset datasets, despite the large sequencing depth. Clonotypes shared by all four sorted-subset donors showed higher generation probabilities than non-shared clonotypes. Based on pairwise subsampling, the degree of clonotype sharing among donors was expected to be affected by sequencing depth. Larger estimated clonotype richness was generally found for naive subsets than for memory subsets.

From the cysteine up to the phenylalanine, the CDR3 has a length of 16 residues. The kept DNA is CDR3 alone, 48 bases in frame from the first base. Looking up the germline V gene yields CDR1 MDHEN and CDR2 SYDVKM. Donors were healthy HIV-negative adults with no recently reported acute infections or vaccinations. Every donor was a Caucasian adult residing in Nashville, Tennessee, USA. CD4+ T cells were enriched through magnetic negative selection, after which naive cells were positively selected on CD45RA and the remaining negative fraction served as the memory subset. Blood was obtained by leukapheresis, after which PBMCs were separated by Ficoll-Histopaque density gradient centrifugation and cryopreserved in liquid nitrogen vapor phase. Purity and quantity of every magnetically sorted T cell population were checked by analytical flow cytometry. Genomic DNA was isolated from every sorted fraction and measured by UV absorbance on a Nanodrop 2000c.

Using the deep immunoSEQ assay, multiplex PCR amplified TCR CDR3 regions from genomic DNA. Extracted genomic DNA from each cell subset was spread evenly across all wells of several immunoSEQ 96-well plates, with each plate serving as a replicate. For sorted subsets, each replicate PCR was loaded with about 0.2 ug genomic DNA, equivalent to 25,000 to 35,000 T cell genomes. The purified libraries were quantified using a Qubit 3.0 fluorometer, sized with a Bioanalyzer 2100, and then quantified again using the KAPA Library Quantification kit. Every immunoSEQ 96-well plate was sequenced on a separate single-read 150-cycle Illumina NextSeq 550 flow cell. On the authors' methods: Because only junctional sequences without quality scores were contained in the immunoSEQ output, filtering matching that applied to full-length reads could not be performed. Sequences were annotated with PyIR, a Python wrapper for IgBLAST v1.9, and V/J genes and CDR3 were assigned using IMGT germline references. Any read was removed if the V/J assignment was weak (E-value above 1e-6), the CDR3 was missing, or the read contained stop codons, out-of-frame junctions, or ambiguous translated residues. V3J clonotypes were defined by identical inferred V gene, J gene, and CDR3 amino acid sequence. Percentage overlap between repertoires was calculated by dividing the number of shared unique clonotypes by the size of the smaller repertoire. RTK rarefaction, the Chao1 estimator, and Recon v2.1 estimates of unobserved clonotypes were used to assess repertoire richness. OLGA was used to compute generation probabilities for all TCRbeta clonotypes that the gDNA method yielded from a handful of donors. The clones in this table, taken by TCRdb from immuneACCESS, are in-frame only. Not every clone is retained; where verified, under half of the shortfall comes from an unresolved V gene, and the cause of the rest is unknown. Clonal size and the V and J genes are those of that table, whereas D and trimming came from the DNA. The sample profile shows over 700,000 clones; 72% of them were found once. Of the sample, around 1.7% is held by the ten largest clones.

The source is a woman in her twenties or thirties in good health. Sequenced: memory CD4+ T cells sorted from blood. This sample's cell subset or site label indicates: CD45RA-negative fraction. This chain joins TRBV28 to TRBJ2-6; the D segment cannot be called with confidence. This receptor carries the CDR3 CASRLSERLGANVLTF. The nucleotides are TGTGCCAGCAGGTTATCTGAGAGGCTTGGGGCCAACGTCCTGACTTTC.